This T cell receptor beta chain was identified in a study of blood T cell repertoires in COVID-19. Study at large: Researchers got acute and convalescent COVID-19 samples from the United States, Italy and Spain. Sources were T cells, B-cell-depleted T cells, or PBMCs; the material itself was cDNA or gDNA.

Original analysis: The assay estimated nucleated cells by amplifying reference gene primers. This table comes from immunoSEQ multiplex PCR, and its TCRdb copy is limited to in-frame clones, with some not included. The V and J calls and clone size are taken from that table; D and trimming were inferred from the DNA. The sample has roughly 300,000 clones; more than 75% are singletons. CDR1 is SGDLS and CDR2 is YYNGEE in the germline V gene. This CDR3 has 16 amino acids. With V trimmed by 2 bases and J by 3 bases, 9 bases remained unmatched. V usage is TRBV9 and J usage is TRBJ1-2; 8 bases are shared with TRBD1. This TCR was sampled from a woman aged 45-59 years who had recovered from COVID-19. Sequencing was performed on peripheral blood. The CDR3 coding sequence is TGTGCCAGCAGCGTGTCGGGACAGGCCTATGACTATGGCTACACCTTC. It yields the protein CASSVSGQAYDYGYTF.